This entry lists 14 T cell receptor beta chains sequenced from one sample in a study of T-cell reconstitution after alpha-beta-depleted transplantation in children. Unique molecular identifiers were built into the TCRbeta library. TCRdb processed the PCR reads anew with MiXCR; each CDR3 protein has one entry. The table includes 250,000 to 300,000 distinct CDR3 sequences, just over 7.5% detected once. Study-wide findings and caveats: Newly made T cells mostly supplied T-cell counts and diversity one year after transplant.

For these TCRs, the target antigens are not known. Here the sequenced sample was peripheral blood, taken 360 days after TCRalphabeta/CD19-depleted stem cell transplant. Receptors originate from a female patient aged 2-10 years who had a stem cell transplant for Fanconi anemia, so the T cells may come from the graft donor.

Only a few counts were recorded for this clonotype. V usage is TRBV30 and J usage is TRBJ2-7; D possibly corresponds to TRBD1 (6 bases). The V gene lost 0 bases and the J gene lost 7 bases, with 13 bases spanning the gap. The CDR3 extends over 13 amino acids. Germline-derived CDR1 and CDR2 are GTSNPN and SVGIG (reference sequence). CDR3: CAWSVGTKLEQYF. Written as DNA, the CDR3 is TGTGCCTGGAGTGTCGGGACAAAACTTGAGCAGTACTTC.

In this sample, this clonotype turned up many times. The chain joins TRBV12-3 or TRBV12-4 to TRBJ2-7; TRBD1 matches 10 bases. V lost 6 bases and J lost 6; bases outside the gene matches: 8. The CDR3 loop spans 14 amino acids. CDR3 nucleotide sequence: TGTGCCAGCAGCCCCTGGACAGGGGGATTCGAGCAGTACTTC. Protein sequence: CASSPWTGGFEQYF.

The table lists this clonotype with many counts. The chain recombines TRBV7-8 with TRBJ2-1, with 10 bases lining up with TRBD1. V was pared by 5 bases and J by 6 bases, with 7 bases of the junction left unmatched. Germline V CDR1 and CDR2: SGHVS, FQNEAQ. The length of the CDR3 is 15 residues. CDR3 loop: CASSSGTGATNEQFF. For the CDR3, the DNA is TGTGCCAGCAGCAGCGGGACAGGGGCCACCAATGAGCAGTTCTTC.

CDR3 residues: CASSQTTGGIREKLFF. In DNA form, the CDR3 reads TGCGCCAGCAGCCAGACGACAGGGGGCATTCGTGAAAAACTGTTTTTT. The genes are TRBV4-3 and TRBJ1-4, with 10 bases fitting TRBD1. Germline V gene lookup returns CDR1 LGHNA and CDR2 YSLEER. The junction had 8 bases not matched to a gene; V was cut back by 3 bases and J by 7 bases. CDR3 length: 16 amino acids.

With regard to this clonotype: A much larger clone lies a single base off, so this may be a read error. The chain joins TRBV28 to TRBJ1-1; D remains unclear. From germline, CDR1 is MDHEN and CDR2 SYDVKM. Trimming shortened V by 4 bases and J by 1 base, and 4 bases separated the two germline ends. The CDR3 has 12 residues. The CDR3 bases are TGTGCCAGCAGTTCAAAGAACACTGAAGCTTTCTTT. Translation gives CASSSKNTEAFF.

This clonotype showed up many times. The gene calls are TRBV7-9 and TRBJ2-5, with TRBD1 matching over 9 bases. After removal of 2 bases from V and 0 bases from J, the junction contained 4 bases not matched to a gene. The CDR3 has 16 amino acids. Germline CDR1 SEHNR, CDR2 FQNEAQ (reference sequence). CDR3 bases: TGTGCCAGCAGCTTAAAACGGGACAGGGACCAAGAGACCCAGTACTTC. This sequence encodes CASSLKRDRDQETQYF.

The chain uses TRBV14 and TRBJ1-2; TRBD1 might be the D (5 bases). Germline loops: CDR1 SGHDN, CDR2 FVKESK. The CDR3 is 15 residues long. V dropped 6 bases and J dropped 0 bases, with 14 bases sitting between them. Written as DNA, the CDR3 is TGTGCCAGCAGAAAGATGGACAACTCTAACTATGGCTACACCTTC. Translated: CASRKMDNSNYGYTF.

Ten or more counts support this clonotype. This chain joins TRBV7-3 and TRBJ2-7; D unclear. The germline CDR1 and CDR2 sequences are SGHTA and FQGTGA. Deletions cut 0 bases from V and 1 base from J, with 4 bases between. The CDR3 has 13 amino acids. Here the CDR3 DNA reads TGTGCCAGCAGCTTAACCCGGTCCTACGAGCAGTACTTC. The encoded protein is CASSLTRSYEQYF. Full variable domain (rest looked up from reference TRBV7-3 and TRBJ2-7): GAGVSQTPSNKVTEKGKYVELRCDPISGHTALYWYRQSLGQGPEFLIYFQGTGAADDSGLPNDRFFAVRPEGSVSTLKIQRTERGDSAVYLCASSLTRSYEQYFGPGTRLTVT.

This clonotype appeared a few times. This chain connects TRBV6-5 to TRBJ2-7; no reliable D call. There are 18 residues in the CDR3. Germline V lookup: CDR1 MNHEY, CDR2 SVGAGI. V lost 0 bases and J lost 0, with 18 bases in between. CDR3 protein: CASSYSSERSWSSYEQYF. The CDR3 DNA sequence: TGTGCCAGCAGTTACTCTTCGGAACGGAGCTGGAGCTCCTACGAGCAGTACTTC.

This clonotype has ten or more counts. The CDR3 is CASSIKNTGELFF. Written as DNA, the CDR3 is TGTGCCAGCAGCATTAAGAACACCGGGGAGCTGTTTTTT. The genes are TRBV12-3 or TRBV12-4 and TRBJ2-2, with D hard to call. This CDR3 contains 13 residues. The germline V and J ends were trimmed by 6 bases and 1 base, with 6 bases remaining between them.

This clonotype was observed a handful of times. The chain recombines TRBV20-1 with TRBJ2-5, with 7 bases matching TRBD2. This CDR3 is built from 15 residues. Germline values: CDR1 DFQATT, CDR2 SNEGSKA (reference sequence). V dropped 3 bases and J dropped 4; count of bases not matched to a gene: 11. Written as DNA, the CDR3 is TGCAGTGCTAGCCCCTTTTTAGGCGGGGGAGAGACCCAGTACTTC. It yields the protein CSASPFLGGGETQYF.

This clonotype turned up a few times. A junction end diverges from the germline sequence, so it may reflect a read error. Here the CDR3 DNA reads TGTGCCAGCAACTTGGGGACAGTCGGAAAACTGTTTTTT. It yields the protein CASNLGTVGKLFF. The chain uses TRBV5-8 and TRBJ1-4, with 7 bases matching TRBD1. The CDR3 loop spans 13 amino acids. CDR1 is SGHTS and CDR2 is YDEGEE in the germline V gene.

This clonotype was observed a few times. J is TRBJ2-7 and V is TRBV5-6, with D possibly TRBD1 on 6 matching bases. This CDR3 has 13 amino acids. V was pared by 0 bases and J by 6 bases, with 10 bases between. Germline V CDR1 and CDR2: SGHDT, YYEEEE. The CDR3 reads CASSLAGRGEQYV. In nucleotides, the CDR3 is TGTGCCAGCAGCTTGGCTGGCAGGGGCGAGCAGTACGTC.

This clonotype was seen many times. The chain uses TRBV20-1 and TRBJ2-5; the D gene is possibly TRBD1 (5 bases). Trimming pared 4 bases from V and 2 bases from J, leaving 11 bases between. Germline CDR1 and CDR2: DFQATT and SNEGSKA (reference sequence). The CDR3 is 13 residues long. This CDR3 reads CSATGQGQETQYF. CDR3 nucleotide sequence: TGCAGTGCTACAGGGCAAGGGCAAGAGACCCAGTACTTC.